Given below is one T cell receptor beta chain in context. This sample stems from a study of blood T cell repertoires in COVID-19. On the study more broadly: The analysed material was cDNA or gDNA that came from T cells, B-cell-depleted T cells, or PBMCs.

Clones were sequenced by immunoSEQ multiplex PCR, and TCRdb holds only the in-frame ones, with some missing. The sample records approximately 200,000 clones, about 80% being singletons. With V trimmed by 7 bases and J by 9 bases, 8 bases remained unmatched. Germline lookup yields CDR1 MNHEY and CDR2 SMNVEV (reference sequence). This CDR3 has 15 amino acids. Assignment of participants to cohorts was predicated upon participant-reported clinical history. The sample consisted of PBMCs or T cells enriched from blood (not recorded which). The TCR was taken from a woman aged 40 to 50 with acute COVID-19. The gene calls are TRBV27 and TRBJ2-1; 14 bases fit TRBD2. The CDR3 reads CASIQTSGGAGEQFF. The CDR3, as DNA: TGTGCCAGCATACAGACTAGCGGGGGGGCGGGTGAGCAGTTCTTC.